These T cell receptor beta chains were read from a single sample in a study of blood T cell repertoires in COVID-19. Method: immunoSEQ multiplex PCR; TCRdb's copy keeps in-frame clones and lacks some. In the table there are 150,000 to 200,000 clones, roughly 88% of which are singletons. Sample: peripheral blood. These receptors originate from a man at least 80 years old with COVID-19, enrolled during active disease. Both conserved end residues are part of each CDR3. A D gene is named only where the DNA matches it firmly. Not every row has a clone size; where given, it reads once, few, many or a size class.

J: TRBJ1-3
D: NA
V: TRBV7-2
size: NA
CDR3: CASSPQGTSGNTIYF
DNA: TGTGCCAGCAGCCCGCAGGGTACATCTGGAAACACCATATATTTT

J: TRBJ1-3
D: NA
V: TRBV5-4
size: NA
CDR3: CASSLEGSSGNTIYF
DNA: TGTGCCAGCAGCTTGGAAGGGAGCTCTGGAAACACCATATATTTT

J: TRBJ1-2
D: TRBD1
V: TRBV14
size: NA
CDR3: CASSQRDSSNYGYTF
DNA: TGTGCCAGCAGCCAAAGGGACAGCTCTAACTATGGCTACACCTTC

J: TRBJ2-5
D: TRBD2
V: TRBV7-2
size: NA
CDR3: CASSPWLGGGAKETQYF
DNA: TGTGCCAGCAGCCCCTGGCTAGGCGGGGGGGCAAAAGAGACCCAGTACTTC

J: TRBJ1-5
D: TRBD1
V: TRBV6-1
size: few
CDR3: CASSEGQGGLPQHF
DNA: TGTGCCAGCAGTGAAGGCCAGGGGGGTTTGCCCCAGCATTTT

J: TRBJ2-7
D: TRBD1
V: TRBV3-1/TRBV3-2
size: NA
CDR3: CASSTPGQGAYEQYF
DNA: TGTGCCAGCAGCACCCCGGGACAGGGGGCCTACGAGCAGTACTTC

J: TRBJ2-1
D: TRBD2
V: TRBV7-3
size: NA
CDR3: CASTPWTSGEDNEQFF
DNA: TGTGCCAGCACCCCCTGGACTAGCGGGGAAGACAATGAGCAGTTCTTC

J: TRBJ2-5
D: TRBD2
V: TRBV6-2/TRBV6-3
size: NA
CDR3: CASSYGRGGLETQYF
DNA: TGTGCCAGCAGTTACGGGCGGGGGGGCTTGGAGACCCAGTACTTC

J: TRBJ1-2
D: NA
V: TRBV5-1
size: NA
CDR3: CASSFSVQYGYTF
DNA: TGCGCCAGCAGCTTCTCAGTCCAATATGGCTACACCTTC

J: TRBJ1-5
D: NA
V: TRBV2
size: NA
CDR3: CASSELSNQPQHF
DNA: TGTGCCAGCAGTGAGTTGTCGAATCAGCCCCAGCATTTT

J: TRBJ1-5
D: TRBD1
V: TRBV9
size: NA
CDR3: CASSVGTGVQPQHF
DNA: TGTGCCAGCAGCGTAGGAACAGGGGTTCAGCCCCAGCATTTT

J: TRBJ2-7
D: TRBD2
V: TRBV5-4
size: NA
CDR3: CASSPGLAESYEQYF
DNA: TGTGCCAGCAGCCCCGGACTAGCGGAGTCCTACGAGCAGTACTTC

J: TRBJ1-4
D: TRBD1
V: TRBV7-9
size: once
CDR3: CASSLRTGVEKLFF
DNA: TGTGCCAGCAGCTTAAGGACAGGGGTTGAAAAACTGTTTTTT

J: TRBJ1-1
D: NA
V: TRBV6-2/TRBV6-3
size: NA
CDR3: CASSLLGRAGAGKGTEAFF
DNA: TGTGCCAGCAGTTTACTGGGAAGGGCGGGAGCCGGAAAGGGCACTGAAGCTTTCTTT

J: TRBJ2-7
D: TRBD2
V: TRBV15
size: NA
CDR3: CATSRRLAGGNEQYF
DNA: TGTGCCACCAGCAGAAGATTAGCGGGGGGAAACGAGCAGTACTTC

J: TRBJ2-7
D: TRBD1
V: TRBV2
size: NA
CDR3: CASNRQGENEQYF
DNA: TGTGCCAGCAACAGACAGGGGGAAAACGAGCAGTACTTC

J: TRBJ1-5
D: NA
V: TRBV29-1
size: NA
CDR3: CSVEEGAGRSNQPQHF
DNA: TGCAGCGTTGAAGAGGGAGCCGGACGGAGCAATCAGCCCCAGCATTTT

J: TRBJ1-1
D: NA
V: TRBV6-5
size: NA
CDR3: CASSYAGDTEAFF
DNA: TGTGCCAGCAGTTACGCAGGGGACACTGAAGCTTTCTTT

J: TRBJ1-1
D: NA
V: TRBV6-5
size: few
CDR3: CASISPAPGKAFF
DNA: TGTGCCAGCATCTCCCCAGCGCCCGGTAAAGCTTTCTTT

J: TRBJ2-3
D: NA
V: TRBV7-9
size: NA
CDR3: CASSLGVLIPDTQYF
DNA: TGTGCCAGCAGCCTCGGAGTCCTTATCCCGGATACGCAGTATTTT

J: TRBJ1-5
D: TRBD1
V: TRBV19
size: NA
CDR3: CASSGQGALQPQHF
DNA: TGTGCCAGTAGCGGACAGGGGGCGCTTCAGCCCCAGCATTTT

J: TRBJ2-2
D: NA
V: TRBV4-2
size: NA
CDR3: CASSQDRAGELFF
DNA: TGTGCCAGCAGCCAAGATCGGGCCGGGGAGCTGTTTTTT

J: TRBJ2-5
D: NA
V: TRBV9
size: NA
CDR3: CASSVEPGETQYF
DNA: TGTGCCAGCAGCGTAGAGCCGGGGGAGACCCAGTACTTC

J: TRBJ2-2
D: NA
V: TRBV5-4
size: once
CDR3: CASSDKQGNTGELFF
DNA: TGTGCCAGCAGCGACAAACAGGGGAACACCGGGGAGCTGTTTTTT

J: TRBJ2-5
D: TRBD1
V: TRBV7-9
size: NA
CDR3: CASSRDRVEETQYF
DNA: TGTGCCAGCAGCCGTGACAGGGTTGAGGAGACCCAGTACTTC

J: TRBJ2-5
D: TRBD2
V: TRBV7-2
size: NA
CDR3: CASSLAVSGGETQYF
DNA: TGTGCCAGCAGCTTAGCCGTTAGCGGGGGTGAGACCCAGTACTTC

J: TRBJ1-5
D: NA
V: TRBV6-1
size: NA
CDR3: CASSERRGGNQPQHF
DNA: TGTGCCAGCAGTGAACGCAGGGGCGGCAATCAGCCCCAGCATTTT

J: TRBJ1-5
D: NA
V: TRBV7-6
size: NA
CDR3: CASSPQQGNQPQHF
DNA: TGTGCCAGCAGCCCACAACAGGGAAATCAGCCCCAGCATTTT

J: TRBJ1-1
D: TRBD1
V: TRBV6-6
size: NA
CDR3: CASSRGTGYLTEAFF
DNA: TGTGCCAGCAGTAGGGGGACAGGGTATCTCACTGAAGCTTTCTTT

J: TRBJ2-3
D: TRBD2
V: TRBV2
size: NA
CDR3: CASSEGLPATDTQYF
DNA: TGTGCCAGCAGTGAGGGACTACCAGCCACAGATACGCAGTATTTT

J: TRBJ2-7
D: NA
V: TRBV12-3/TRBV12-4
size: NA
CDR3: CASSPDSYEQYF
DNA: TGTGCCAGCAGTCCCGACAGCTACGAGCAGTACTTC

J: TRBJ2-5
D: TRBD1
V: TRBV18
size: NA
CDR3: CASTDAGTGVGETQYF
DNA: TGTGCCAGCACCGATGCAGGGACAGGGGTAGGAGAGACCCAGTACTTC

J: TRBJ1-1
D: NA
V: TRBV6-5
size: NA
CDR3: CASSSRYTEAFF
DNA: TGTGCCAGCAGCTCACGGTACACTGAAGCTTTCTTT

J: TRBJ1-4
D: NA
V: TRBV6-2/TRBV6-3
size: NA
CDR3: CASSYANGNEKLFF
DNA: TGTGCCAGCAGTTACGCCAACGGTAATGAAAAACTGTTTTTT

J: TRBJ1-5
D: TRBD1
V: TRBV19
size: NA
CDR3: CASSPPDRVYQPQHF
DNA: TGTGCCAGTAGTCCCCCGGACAGGGTTTATCAGCCCCAGCATTTT

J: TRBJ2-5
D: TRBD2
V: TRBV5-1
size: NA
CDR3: CASSLGGVASGFETQYF
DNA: TGCGCCAGCAGCTTGGGCGGCGTGGCTAGCGGTTTCGAGACCCAGTACTTC

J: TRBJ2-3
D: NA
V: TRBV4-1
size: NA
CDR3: CASSQELSTDTQYF
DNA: TGCGCCAGCAGCCAAGAACTGAGCACAGATACGCAGTATTTT

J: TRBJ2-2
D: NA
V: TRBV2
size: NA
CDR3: CASSKTPTNTGELFF
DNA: TGTGCCAGCAGTAAGACACCTACGAACACCGGGGAGCTGTTTTTT

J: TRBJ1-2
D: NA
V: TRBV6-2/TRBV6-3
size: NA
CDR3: CASSYGQVQNGYTF
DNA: TGTGCCAGCAGTTACGGGCAGGTCCAGAATGGCTACACCTTC

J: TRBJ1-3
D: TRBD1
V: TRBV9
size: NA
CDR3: CASSVATGVAGNTIYF
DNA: TGTGCCAGCAGCGTAGCCACAGGGGTCGCCGGAAACACCATATATTTT

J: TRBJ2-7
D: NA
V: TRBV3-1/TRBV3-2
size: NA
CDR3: CASSQDSEQYF
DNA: TGTGCCAGCAGCCAAGACAGCGAGCAGTACTTC

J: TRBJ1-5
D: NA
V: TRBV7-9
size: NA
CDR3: CASSLATGNQPQHF
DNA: TGTGCCAGCAGCTTAGCGACAGGCAATCAGCCCCAGCATTTT

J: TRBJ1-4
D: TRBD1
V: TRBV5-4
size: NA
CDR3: CASSFDRATNEKLFF
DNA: TGTGCCAGCAGCTTCGACAGGGCAACTAATGAAAAACTGTTTTTT

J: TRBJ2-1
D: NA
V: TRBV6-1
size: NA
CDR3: CASSDRSPLDEQFF
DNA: TGTGCCAGCAGTGACAGGTCCCCTTTGGATGAGCAGTTCTTC